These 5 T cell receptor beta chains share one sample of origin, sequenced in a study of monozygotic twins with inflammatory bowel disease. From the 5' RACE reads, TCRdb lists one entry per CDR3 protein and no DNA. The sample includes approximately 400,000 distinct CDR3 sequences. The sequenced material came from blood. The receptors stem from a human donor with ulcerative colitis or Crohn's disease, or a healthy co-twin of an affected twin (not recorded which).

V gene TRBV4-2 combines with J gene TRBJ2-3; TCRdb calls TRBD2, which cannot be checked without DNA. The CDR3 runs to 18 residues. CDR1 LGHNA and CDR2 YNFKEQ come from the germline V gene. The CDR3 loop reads CASSQGFASSFDLDTQYF.

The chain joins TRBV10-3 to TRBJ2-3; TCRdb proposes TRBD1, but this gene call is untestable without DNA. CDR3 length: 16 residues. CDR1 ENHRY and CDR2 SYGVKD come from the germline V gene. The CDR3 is CATLWGGKTPTDTQYF.

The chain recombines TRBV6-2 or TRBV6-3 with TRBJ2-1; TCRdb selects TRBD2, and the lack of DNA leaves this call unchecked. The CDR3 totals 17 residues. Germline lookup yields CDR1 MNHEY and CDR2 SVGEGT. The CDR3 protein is CASIPMGIGGGYNEQFF.

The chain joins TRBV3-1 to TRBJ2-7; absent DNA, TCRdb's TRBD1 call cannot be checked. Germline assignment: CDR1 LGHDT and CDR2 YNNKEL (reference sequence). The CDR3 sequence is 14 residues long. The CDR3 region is CASSPDRAVHEQYF.

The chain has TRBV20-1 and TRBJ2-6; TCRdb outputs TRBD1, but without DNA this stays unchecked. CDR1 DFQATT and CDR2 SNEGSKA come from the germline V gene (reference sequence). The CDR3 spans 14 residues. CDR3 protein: CSAIAQDRSGVLTF.